Presented here are 5 T cell receptor beta chains from one specimen sequenced in a study of vaccination and CD4 T cells after COVID-19. The antigens of these receptors remain unknown. Noted treatment: approximately 9-day PBMC culture with coronavirus spike peptide pools or control peptides (ViraFEST assay). An Oncomine TCR Beta short-read assay was used to sequence the DNA from cultured CD4+ T cells. From the PCR reads, TCRdb called clonotypes with MiXCR, one entry per CDR3 protein. The sample has more than 10,000 distinct CDR3 sequences, less than 70% seen once; the top ten hold over 9.5%. Sequenced input: CD4+ T cells from blood, cultured in vitro. The receptors stem from a human donor who had recovered from COVID-19.

This rearrangement joins TRBV27 to TRBJ2-7; D tentatively reads TRBD1 or TRBD2 (6 bases each). Trimming shortened V by 6 bases and J by 3 bases, and 12 bases separated the two germline ends. The CDR3 is 13 residues long. Per germline, CDR1 MNHEY and CDR2 SMNVEV (reference sequence). The CDR3 region is CASRLRGGYEQYF. The CDR3 DNA reads TGTGCCAGCAGACTCAGGGGAGGCTACGAGCAGTACTTC.

V is TRBV21-1 and J is TRBJ2-2; TRBD1, the table's D call, was not compared with the DNA. TRBV21-1 is marked as a pseudogene. The CDR3 is 21 amino acids. The CDR3 loop is CASSKARTGGFLAADTGELFF. The CDR3 DNA sequence: TGTGCCAGCAGCAAAGCGAGGACAGGGGGGTTTCTAGCGGCAGACACCGGGGAGCTGTTTTTT.

The chain joins TRBV18 to TRBJ1-1, with 9 bases identical to TRBD1. With 5 bases clipped from V and 4 bases from J, the junction kept 2 bases outside the gene matches. The CDR3 covers 13 residues. Germline lookup yields CDR1 KGHSH and CDR2 LQKENI. The CDR3 is CASSADRGTEAFF. In DNA form, the CDR3 reads TGTGCCAGCTCAGCGGACAGGGGCACTGAAGCTTTCTTT.

By share, this clonotype ranks as medium-sized (0.01 to 0.1%). The rearrangement uses TRBV20-1 and TRBJ1-2; 7 nucleotides align to TRBD1. V lost 3 bases to trimming and J lost 8 bases; unmatched junction nucleotides: 30. The CDR3 runs to 20 residues. Germline V gives CDR1 DFQATT, CDR2 SNEGSKA (reference sequence). The CDR3 is CSASYPPKPETGMNTDGYTF. The CDR3 DNA follows: TGCAGTGCTAGTTACCCCCCGAAGCCAGAGACAGGGATGAATACGGACGGCTACACCTTC.

V usage is TRBV7-9 and J usage is TRBJ2-7; 8 nucleotides match TRBD2. Losses at the gene ends were 5 bases for V and 9 bases for J; bases not matched to a gene: 15. The germline V gene encodes CDR1 SEHNR and CDR2 FQNEAQ (reference sequence). This CDR3 has 15 residues. The CDR3 DNA is TGTGCCAGCAGCATACCGGGACTAGGGATCGACGGGCAGTACTTC. Protein product: CASSIPGLGIDGQYF.